This is a list of T cell receptor beta chains from one sample in a study of tumor-infiltrating lymphocytes in primary liver carcinoma. TCRdb independently ran MiXCR on the multiplex PCR reads; one entry per CDR3 protein. The sample has 100,000 or so distinct CDR3 sequences; 55% to 70% are singletons. Material: liver tumor tissue from sampling region 5. All receptors derive from a woman in her sixties or seventies with primary liver carcinoma and hepatitis B virus infection. CDR3s include the opening cysteine and the closing phenylalanine or tryptophan. Fields, in order: J gene, clone size, V gene, D gene, CDR3 DNA, CDR3 protein. D genes are given only for firm matches. Clone size appears in some rows only: once, few, many, or a class for an expanded clone.

>TRBJ2-6|once|TRBV11-2|NA
TGTGCCAGCAGCCACAAGCGCTCTGGGGCCAACGTCCTGACTTTC
CASSHKRSGANVLTF
>TRBJ2-3|NA|TRBV11-2|TRBD1
TGTACCAGCAGCTTAGCCGGACAGGCGATCGCAGATACGCAATATTTT
CTSSLAGQAIADTQYF
>TRBJ2-7|few|TRBV28|TRBD1
TGTGCCAGCAGTTTGCCAGGGGGCTATGAGCAGTACTTC
CASSLPGGYEQYF
>TRBJ2-1|NA|TRBV11-2|NA
TGTGCCAGCAGCTTAGAACCGGGGCCTAATGAGCGGTCCTTC
CASSLEPGPNERSF
>TRBJ2-3|many|TRBV29-1|TRBD2
TGCAGCGTTGGCGGCGCTAGCGGATACACAGATACGCAGTATTTT
CSVGGASGYTDTQYF
>TRBJ1-2|NA|TRBV29-1|NA
TGCAGTATTGGGGGGGTACAAAAGGACTATGTCTACACCTTC
CSIGGVQKDYVYTF
>TRBJ2-1|NA|TRBV5-6|NA
TGTGCCAGCAGCGGGAACCGTGACAGCTCGGGCAATGAGCAGTTCTTC
CASSGNRDSSGNEQFF
>TRBJ1-5|NA|TRBV7-9|NA
TGTGCCACCAGCTTATCACAGGGAGGAGACAATCAGCCCCAGCATTTT
CATSLSQGGDNQPQHF
>TRBJ2-2|few|TRBV5-1|NA
TGCGCCAGCAGTTCGGGGCAGGGTACAACCGGGGAGCTGTTTTTT
CASSSGQGTTGELFF
>TRBJ1-2|NA|TRBV6-6|NA
TGTGCCATTAGTTACGAGGGGAACTATGGCTACACCTTC
CAISYEGNYGYTF
>TRBJ2-7|once|TRBV29-1|NA
TGCAGCGTTGGCGACAGGCACTATGAGCAGTACTTC
CSVGDRHYEQYF
>TRBJ1-1|NA|TRBV29-1|NA
TGCAGCGCTTTGGACGCTGAAGCTTTCTTT
CSALDAEAFF
>TRBJ2-7|NA|TRBV6-6|TRBD1
TGTGCCAGCAGTTGCTCCGTGACAGGGACCATCTACGAGCAGTACTTC
CASSCSVTGTIYEQYF
>TRBJ1-2|NA|TRBV28|NA
TGTGCCAGCAGTTTACTCAACAAGAACTATGGCCAGACCTTC
CASSLLNKNYGQTF
>TRBJ1-1|NA|TRBV11-3|NA
TGTGCCGGCAGCTTAGTCGGGGGATACCTGAACACTGAAGCTTTCTTT
CAGSLVGGYLNTEAFF
>TRBJ1-5|NA|TRBV6-5|NA
TGTGCCAGAAGCTACGAATTCAATCAGCCCCAGCATTTT
CARSYEFNQPQHF
>TRBJ2-5|many|TRBV28|TRBD2
TGTGCCAGCAGTTCGTTAGCGGGAGGGTTGGAGACCCAGTACTTC
CASSSLAGGLETQYF
>TRBJ2-1|once|TRBV10-3|NA
TGTGCCATCAGTTGGAACGGACAAAATGAGCACTCCTTC
CAISWNGQNEHSF
>TRBJ2-3|many|TRBV6-5|NA
TGTGCCAGCAGTTCGTTGGGTGCGCAGTATTTT
CASSSLGAQYF
>TRBJ2-1|NA|TRBV5-1|NA
TGCGCCAGCAGCTTGGCGGTGTATAACAGGGTCAATGAGCAGTTCTTC
CASSLAVYNRVNEQFF
>TRBJ1-3|NA|TRBV6-1|NA
TGCGCCAGCAGTGAAGCGGGGAACTACTCTGGAACCATATATTTT
CASSEAGNYSGTIYF
>TRBJ2-5|NA|TRBV6-1|NA
TGTGTCAGCAGTGAGCCGACTAGGGTTTACCAAGAGACCCAGTACTTC
CVSSEPTRVYQETQYF
>TRBJ2-5|NA|TRBV6-5|NA
TGTGCCAGTAGTTACAGGCCCCAAGAGACCCAGTACTTC
CASSYRPQETQYF
>TRBJ2-2|NA|TRBV12-3/TRBV12-4|NA
TGTGCCCGCAGTCCCCGACAAGGGTCGAACACCGGGGAGCTGTTTTTT
CARSPRQGSNTGELFF
>TRBJ1-6|NA|TRBV11-3|NA
TGTGATAGCAGCTTAGTCCAACCTGCACGGAATTCACCCCTCCACTTC
CDSSLVQPARNSPLHF
>TRBJ2-5|NA|TRBV7-2|TRBD1
TGTGTCAGCACCCGACAGGGCGCTAACCAAGAGACCCAGTACTTC
CVSTRQGANQETQYF
>TRBJ2-7|few|TRBV16|NA
TGTGCCAGCAGCCAAGTCAGGGGCGGCCTACCTTACGAGCAGTACTTC
CASSQVRGGLPYEQYF
>TRBJ2-7|many|TRBV29-1|TRBD1
TGCAGCGTTGAGGTAGGGACAGGGGGCACCTACGAGCAGTACTTC
CSVEVGTGGTYEQYF
>TRBJ2-2|NA|TRBV11-2|NA
TGTGCCAGCAGCTTAGACGCTCCCGGGGAGCTGTTTTTT
CASSLDAPGELFF
>TRBJ2-5|NA|TRBV11-2|TRBD1
TGTGCCAGCAGAAGGACAGGGGGCGCGGAGATCCAGTACTTC
CASRRTGGAEIQYF
>TRBJ1-1|NA|TRBV7-8|TRBD1
TGTGCCAGCAACTTAGGTGGGACAGGGAGAATTGAAGCTTTCTTT
CASNLGGTGRIEAFF
>TRBJ2-6|NA|TRBV14|NA
TGTACCAGCAACCAGATAGGAACCGGGGCCAACGTCCTGACTTTC
CTSNQIGTGANVLTF
>TRBJ2-7|many|TRBV5-1|TRBD2
TGCGCCAGCAGCTTGGGAGGGAGGGGTCTCTACGAGCAGTACTTC
CASSLGGRGLYEQYF
>TRBJ2-7|NA|TRBV4-2|TRBD2
TGTGCCAGCAACCAGACCCCCAGCGGGAGGGCTGCCGAGCAGTACTTC
CASNQTPSGRAAEQYF
>TRBJ2-1|NA|TRBV29-1|TRBD2
TGCAGCGCCAGCGGGACTAGCGAGAAGGGGTATGAGCAGTTCTTC
CSASGTSEKGYEQFF
>TRBJ2-7|NA|TRBV11-2|NA
TGTGTCAGCAGCGTCCTCCGGGGCAGGGGAACCTACAAGCAGTACTTC
CVSSVLRGRGTYKQYF
>TRBJ2-1|once|TRBV4-2|NA
TGTGCCAGCGGCCAAGATTTGGAGGGGTTTGCGCAGTTCTTC
CASGQDLEGFAQFF
>TRBJ1-5|NA|TRBV11-2|NA
TGTGCCAGCACCTTTGACAGTAGCAATCAACCCCAGCATTTT
CASTFDSSNQPQHF
>TRBJ1-1|NA|TRBV28|TRBD1
TGTGCCAGCAGTAGCTTGACAGGGGGCAGTGGCACTGAAGCTTTCTTT
CASSSLTGGSGTEAFF
>TRBJ2-3|NA|TRBV5-1|NA
TGCGCCAGCCGAAGGGGTCGCTGGAGTAGCACAGATACGCAGTATTTT
CASRRGRWSSTDTQYF